The source of this TCR beta chain is a study of cytomegalovirus exposure and HLA in healthy donors. A multiplex PCR was run with 60 Vbeta primers and 13 Jbeta primers. This table comes from immunoSEQ multiplex PCR, and its TCRdb copy is limited to in-frame clones, with some not included. The data show approximately 120,000 clones, approximately 17% seen once. Study findings and constraints: Immune exposure information comprised only CMV serostatus.

Regarding this clone: The target antigen is unknown.

This CDR3 has 11 amino acids. Germline CDR1 and CDR2: ENHRY and SYGVKD. V was shortened by 4 bases and J by 5 bases, with 6 bases between the two germline ends. The specimen sequenced was PBMCs. This rearrangement joins TRBV10-3 to TRBJ2-7; TRBD1 might be the D (5 bases). The TCR sequence derives from a female donor in good health and CMV-seropositive. The CDR3 loop is CAISGGHEQYF. In DNA, the CDR3 is TGTGCCATCAGTGGGGGCCACGAGCAGTACTTC.